This T cell receptor (beta chain) was sequenced in a study of T cells in Graves' hyperthyroidism and ophthalmopathy. In the study overall: Specimen type is peripheral blood, collected at initial diagnosis prior to any treatment.

Amplification of TCR beta CDR3 regions used RNA as the template. The primer set for the first-round RT-PCR of the TCR CDR3 was HTBI. TCRdb re-called the multiplex PCR reads through MiXCR, storing one row per CDR3 protein. The sample records almost 250,000 distinct CDR3 sequences, roughly 22% being singletons. Per germline, CDR1 DFQATT and CDR2 SNEGSKA (reference sequence). V was cut by 4 bases and J by 7 bases, with 23 bases left in between. The CDR3 loop spans 15 amino acids. Disease duration was under 3 months in the ophthalmopathy patients, who also had a Clinical Activity Score of at least 3 and a NOSPECS grade of at least 4. Approximately 10 ml of fresh peripheral blood supplied the PBMCs. Remarks on this clonotype: Its antigen is currently unknown. This may arise from a read error, as a much more abundant clone is one base away.

Findings of the study overall: Ophthalmopathy was separated from stable hyperthyroidism by a 13 V-J model.

The TCR was taken from a middle-aged woman with Graves' ophthalmopathy. Sample: blood. V gene TRBV20-1 combines with J gene TRBJ2-7; TRBD1 or TRBD2 may be the D gene (5 bases each). The CDR3 bases are TGCAGTGCTAACATGGGGCTAGGGCACCGAGGGGAGCAGTACTTC. It specifies CSANMGLGHRGEQYF.